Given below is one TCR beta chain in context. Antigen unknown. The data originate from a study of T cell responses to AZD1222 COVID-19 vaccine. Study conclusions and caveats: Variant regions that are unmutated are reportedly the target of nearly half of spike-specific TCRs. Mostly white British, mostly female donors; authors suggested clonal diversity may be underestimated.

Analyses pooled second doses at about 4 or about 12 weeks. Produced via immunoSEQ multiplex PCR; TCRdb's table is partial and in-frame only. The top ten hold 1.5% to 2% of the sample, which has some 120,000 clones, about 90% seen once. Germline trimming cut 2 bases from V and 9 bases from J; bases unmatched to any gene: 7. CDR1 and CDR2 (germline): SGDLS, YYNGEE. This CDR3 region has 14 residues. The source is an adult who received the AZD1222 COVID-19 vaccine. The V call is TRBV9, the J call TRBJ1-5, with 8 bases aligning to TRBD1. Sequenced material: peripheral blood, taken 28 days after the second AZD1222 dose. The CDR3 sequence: CASSVSGGIRPQHF. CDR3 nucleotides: TGTGCCAGCAGCGTTTCAGGGGGCATAAGGCCCCAGCATTTT.